The clone carrying this T cell receptor (beta chain) came up a few times. Germline V CDR1 and CDR2: MGHRA, YSYEKL. The CDR3 has 17 amino acids. The ends were cut back, 0 bases at V and 9 bases at J, with 20 bases in the middle. The PCR employed 60 Vbeta primers together with 13 Jbeta primers. Clones were sequenced by immunoSEQ multiplex PCR, and TCRdb holds only the in-frame ones, with some missing. Of roughly 230,000 clones in the sample, roughly 84% were seen once. This record belongs to a study of cytomegalovirus exposure and HLA in healthy donors. V and J are TRBV4-1 and TRBJ2-2; D may be TRBD1 (6 bases). The source is a girl under 10 years old in good health and CMV-seronegative. The material sequenced was PBMCs. The CDR3 sequence: CASSQDPGHRAHRELFF. CDR3 nucleotides: TGCGCCAGCAGCCAAGATCCGGGCCACAGGGCGCACAGGGAGCTGTTTTTT.